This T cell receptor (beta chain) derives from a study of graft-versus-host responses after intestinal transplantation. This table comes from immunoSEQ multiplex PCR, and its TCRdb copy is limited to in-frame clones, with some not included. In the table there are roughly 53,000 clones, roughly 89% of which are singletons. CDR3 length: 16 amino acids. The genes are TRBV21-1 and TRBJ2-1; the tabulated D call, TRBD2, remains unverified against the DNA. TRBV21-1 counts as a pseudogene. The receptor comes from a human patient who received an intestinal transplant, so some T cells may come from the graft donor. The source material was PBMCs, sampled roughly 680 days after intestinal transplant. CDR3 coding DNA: TGTGCCAGCAGCAAAGATACGGGGGGGATATACAATGAGCAGTTCTTC. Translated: CASSKDTGGIYNEQFF.